Sequencing of this TCR beta chain was carried out in a study of spatial heterogeneity in lung cancer. In the study overall: Sequencing consistently turned up more beta-chain sequences than alpha-chain sequences.

TCRdb used MiXCR to reprocess the 5' RACE reads, holding one entry per CDR3 protein. In the table there are about 43,000 distinct CDR3 sequences, 22% of which are singletons. The V gene's germline CDR1 is SEHNR and CDR2 FQNEAQ (reference sequence). CDR3 size: 13 residues. Between the trimmed V and J ends, which lost 2 bases and 4 bases, there was a span of 8 bases. Study-wide points: Ubiquitous expanded tumor TCRs showed up in blood more at resection than follow-up.

This sample's time point: blood at routine non-recurrence follow-up after resection. Comments on this clonotype: Its specificity is not known.

Sequenced material: PBMCs, taken at follow-up. The sequence derives from a female donor with early-stage non-small cell lung cancer. This sequence joins TRBV7-9 and TRBJ2-5; a possible D gene is TRBD2 (5 bases). CDR3 coding DNA: TGTGCCAGCAGCTTAACTAGTGGAGAGACCCAGTACTTC. This codes for CASSLTSGETQYF.